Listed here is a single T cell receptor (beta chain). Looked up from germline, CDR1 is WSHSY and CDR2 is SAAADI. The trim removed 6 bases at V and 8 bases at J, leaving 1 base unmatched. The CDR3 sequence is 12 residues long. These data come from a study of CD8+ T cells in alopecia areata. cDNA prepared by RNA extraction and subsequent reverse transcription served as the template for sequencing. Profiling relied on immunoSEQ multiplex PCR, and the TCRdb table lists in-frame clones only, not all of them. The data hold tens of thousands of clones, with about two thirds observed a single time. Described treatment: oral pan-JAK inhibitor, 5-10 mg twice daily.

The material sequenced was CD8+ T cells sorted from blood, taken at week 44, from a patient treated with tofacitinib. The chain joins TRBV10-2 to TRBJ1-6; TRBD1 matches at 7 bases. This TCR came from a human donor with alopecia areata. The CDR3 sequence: CASRDRYSPLHF. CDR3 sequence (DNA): TGCGCCAGCAGGGACAGGTATTCACCCCTCCACTTT.